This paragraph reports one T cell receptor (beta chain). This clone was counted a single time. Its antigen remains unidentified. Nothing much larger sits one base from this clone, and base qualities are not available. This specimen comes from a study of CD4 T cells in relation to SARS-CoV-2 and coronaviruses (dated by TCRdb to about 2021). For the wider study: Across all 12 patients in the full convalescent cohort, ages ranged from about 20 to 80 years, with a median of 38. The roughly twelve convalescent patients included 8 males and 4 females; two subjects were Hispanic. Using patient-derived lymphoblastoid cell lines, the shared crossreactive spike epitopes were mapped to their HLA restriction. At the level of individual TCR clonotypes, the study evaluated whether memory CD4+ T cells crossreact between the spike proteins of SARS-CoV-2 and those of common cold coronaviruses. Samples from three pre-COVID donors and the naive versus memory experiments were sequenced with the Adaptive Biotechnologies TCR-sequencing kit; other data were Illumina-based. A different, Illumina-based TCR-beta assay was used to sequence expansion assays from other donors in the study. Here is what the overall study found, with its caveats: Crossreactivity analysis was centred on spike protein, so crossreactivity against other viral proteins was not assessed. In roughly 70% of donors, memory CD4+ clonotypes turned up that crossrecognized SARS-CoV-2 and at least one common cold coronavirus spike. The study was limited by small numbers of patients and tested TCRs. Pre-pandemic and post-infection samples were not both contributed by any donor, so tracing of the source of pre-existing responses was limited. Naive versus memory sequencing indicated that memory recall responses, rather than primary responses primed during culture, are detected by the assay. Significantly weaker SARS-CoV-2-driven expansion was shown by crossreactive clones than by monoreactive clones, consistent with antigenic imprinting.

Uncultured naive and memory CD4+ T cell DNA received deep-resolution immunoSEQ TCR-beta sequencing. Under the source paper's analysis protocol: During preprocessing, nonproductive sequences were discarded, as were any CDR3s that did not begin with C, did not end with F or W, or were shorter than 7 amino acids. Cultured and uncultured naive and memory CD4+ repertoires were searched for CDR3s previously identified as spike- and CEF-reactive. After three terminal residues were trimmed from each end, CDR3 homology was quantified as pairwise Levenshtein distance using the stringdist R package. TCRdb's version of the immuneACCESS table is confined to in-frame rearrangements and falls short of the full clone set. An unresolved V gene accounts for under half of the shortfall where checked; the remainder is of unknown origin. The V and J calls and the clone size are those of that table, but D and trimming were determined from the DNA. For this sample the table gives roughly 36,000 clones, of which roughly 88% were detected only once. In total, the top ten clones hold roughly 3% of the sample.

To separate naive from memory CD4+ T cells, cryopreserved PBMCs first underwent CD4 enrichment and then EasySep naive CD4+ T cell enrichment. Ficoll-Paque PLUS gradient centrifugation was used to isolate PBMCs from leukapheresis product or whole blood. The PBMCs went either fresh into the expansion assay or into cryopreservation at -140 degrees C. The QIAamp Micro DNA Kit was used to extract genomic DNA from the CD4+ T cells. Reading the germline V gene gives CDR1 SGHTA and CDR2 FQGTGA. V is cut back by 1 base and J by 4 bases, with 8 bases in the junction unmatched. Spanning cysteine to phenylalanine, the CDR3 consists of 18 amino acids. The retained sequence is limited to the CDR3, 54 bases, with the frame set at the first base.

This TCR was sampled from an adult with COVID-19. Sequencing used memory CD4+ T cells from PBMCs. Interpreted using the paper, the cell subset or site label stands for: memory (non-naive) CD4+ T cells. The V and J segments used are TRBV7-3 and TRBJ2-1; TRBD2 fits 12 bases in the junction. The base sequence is TGTGCCAGCAGCTTAAGTCTAGCGGGAGGGTGGGGTTACAATGAGCAGTTCTTC. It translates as CASSLSLAGGWGYNEQFF.